The entry below describes one T cell receptor (beta chain). Antigen specificity is unknown. The source of the sample is a study of OX40 agonist ivuxolimab in advanced cancers. Study context: Allowance was made for prior anti-PD-1, anti-PD-L1 or anti-CTLA-4 therapy, and roughly 40% had some. Study findings and constraints: Antigen specificity of clonally expanded peripheral T cells was not established. At doses 0.1 to 3.0 mg/kg, CD4+ and CD8+ clones expanded. Expanded clones tended on average to be more numerous among CD8+ T cells than CD4+.

The CDR3 totals 14 residues. Germline V gene lookup returns CDR1 MGHRA and CDR2 YSYEKL. V shed 4 bases and J shed 1 base, with 9 bases lying between them. Generated by immunoSEQ multiplex PCR, the TCRdb table keeps only in-frame clones and is missing some. The sample lists about 73,000 clones; just under 90% were seen once. Sequences were derived from CD4+ or CD8+ T cells sorted from blood, sampled in a trial of the OX40 agonist ivuxolimab. The chain carries TRBV4-1 and TRBJ2-3; D gene unclear. This clonotype was obtained from an adult with an advanced solid tumor such as melanoma, head and neck, liver or kidney cancer. The CDR3 is CASSPTLGTDTQYF. CDR3 DNA: TGCGCCAGCAGCCCCACCCTAGGCACAGATACGCAGTATTTT.